The clone carrying this T cell receptor (beta chain) was counted between two and nine times. Antigen: not known. TCRdb called the 5' RACE reads again in MiXCR, with one record for every CDR3 protein. The sample includes approximately 580,000 distinct CDR3 sequences, less than 20% of them seen just once. The data originate from a study of T cells after yellow fever vaccination. Study-level findings and limits: The appearance of a small share of clonotypes in both CD4 and CD8 compartments was observed.

This TCR was sampled from a man aged 18 to 35 who received the YFV17D yellow fever vaccine. The sequencing here drew on PBMCs, taken 5 days after the first yellow fever vaccination.

CDR3 in amino acids: CASSNAGGEYGYTF. CDR3 bases: TGTGCCAGCAGCAATGCGGGGGGAGAATATGGCTACACCTTC. This chain connects TRBV7-9 to TRBJ1-2; a weak D match, TRBD1 (5 bases). Germline values: CDR1 SEHNR, CDR2 FQNEAQ (reference sequence). CDR3 length equals 14 residues. Trimming took off 5 bases at V and 5 bases at J, with 15 bases between the two ends.